This TCR beta chain was identified during a study of T cells in tuberculosis. For the study at large: This South African cohort compared adolescents with or without latent tuberculosis against adults with active tuberculosis.

Generated by immunoSEQ multiplex PCR, the TCRdb table keeps only in-frame clones and is missing some. This sample has 30,000 to 35,000 clones, with roughly 92% found just once. Regarding the study as a whole: A GMM-specific repertoire classifier reached 80% to 90% accuracy, AUROC approximately 0.9. Smaller distances to GMM-specific TCRs suggested their expansion in active tuberculosis.

V lost 0 bases to trimming and J lost 3 bases, with 9 bases between them. CDR1 and CDR2 (germline): SGHRS, YFSETQ. This CDR3 comprises 14 residues. Notes on this clone: Antigen: not known.

At study entry, adolescents had tuberculin skin tests and IGRA screening. Sequences were obtained from PBMCs. This receptor was obtained from a donor aged 10 to 29 with latent tuberculosis or without tuberculosis infection. The chain uses TRBV5-1 and TRBJ1-2; no reliable D call. CDR3 protein: CASSLVREDYGYTF. The CDR3, as DNA: TGCGCCAGCAGCTTGGTACGCGAGGACTATGGCTACACCTTC.